Sequencing of this TCR beta chain was carried out in a study of regulatory T cells in long-lasting Graves disease. This clonotype was counted at least ten times. Specified time point: newly diagnosed GD, antithyroid drugs for less than 3 months. PBMCs were the source of the RNA used for TCR sequencing. Relying on iRepertoire HTBI primers and Arm-PCR of CDR3 regions, the team built TCR beta libraries. TCRdb passed the multiplex PCR reads through MiXCR, listing each CDR3 protein once. The sample has approximately 540,000 distinct CDR3 sequences; 9.5% to 15% are singletons. The sample was also reused in another study, on T cells in Graves' hyperthyroidism and ophthalmopathy.

This clonotype was obtained from a woman in her thirties with Graves disease. The material was peripheral blood mononuclear cells (PBMCs), obtained at new diagnosis, from a patient treated with antithyroid drugs.

The DNA of the CDR3 is TGTGCCAGCAGATCCTTCCGGGACAGGGGGCGCCTCAGTGATACGCAGTATTTT. Protein product: CASRSFRDRGRLSDTQYF. The chain recombines TRBV12-3 or TRBV12-4 with TRBJ2-3, with 12 bases lining up with TRBD1. Unmatched junction bases numbered 16, after V lost 6 bases and J lost 6 bases. This CDR3 spans 18 amino acids.